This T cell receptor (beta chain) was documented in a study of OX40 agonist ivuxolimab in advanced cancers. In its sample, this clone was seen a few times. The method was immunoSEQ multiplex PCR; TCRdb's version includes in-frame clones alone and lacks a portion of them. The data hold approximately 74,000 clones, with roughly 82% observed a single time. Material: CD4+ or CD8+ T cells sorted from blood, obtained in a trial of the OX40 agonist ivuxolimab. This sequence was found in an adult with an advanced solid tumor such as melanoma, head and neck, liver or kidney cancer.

The CDR3 loop is CASTGSTQETQYF. The CDR3 DNA is TGTGCCAGCACCGGGTCGACCCAAGAGACCCAGTACTTC. The chain uses TRBV6-5 and TRBJ2-5, with D unclear. The germline V gene encodes CDR1 MNHEY and CDR2 SVGAGI. The CDR3 extends over 13 amino acids. Trimming stripped 7 bases from V and 1 base from J, with 10 bases between.